This T cell receptor beta chain emerged from a study of CD8 T cell repertoires and HIV-1 epitope variants. As for the study in general: Separate wells received one of Twenty-five Gag or Nef variant peptides. Epitopes were three Gag families plus Nef HW9 and YT9.

Profiled with immunoSEQ multiplex PCR; TCRdb holds only in-frame clones, not every one. The sample includes some 4,400 clones, approximately 70% of them seen just once. Looked up from germline, CDR1 is LNHNV and CDR2 is YYDKDF (reference sequence). Between the trimmed V and J ends, which lost 5 bases and 2 bases, there was a span of 4 bases. This CDR3 comprises 12 residues. As to this clone: Its antigen is still unknown.

This chain connects TRBV15 to TRBJ2-4; no clear D gene. The sequencing input was cultured CD8+ T cells derived from PBMCs. The sequence was collected from a male donor with HIV. The CDR3 DNA is TGTGCCACCAGCGTCTCCAAAAACATTCAGTACTTC. This translates into CATSVSKNIQYF. Full variable domain (missing parts from reference TRBV15 and TRBJ2-4): DAMVIQNPRYQVTQFGKPVTLSCSQTLNHNVMYWYQQKSSQAPKLLFHYYDKDFNNEADTPDNFQSRRPNTSFCFLDIRSPGLGDTAMYLCATSVSKNIQYFGAGTRLSVL.